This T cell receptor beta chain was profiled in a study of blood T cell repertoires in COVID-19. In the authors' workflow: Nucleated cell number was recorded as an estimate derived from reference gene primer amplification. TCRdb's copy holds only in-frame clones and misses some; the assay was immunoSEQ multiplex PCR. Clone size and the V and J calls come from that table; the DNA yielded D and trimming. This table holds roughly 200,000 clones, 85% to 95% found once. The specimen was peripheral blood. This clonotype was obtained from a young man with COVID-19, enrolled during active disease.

The CDR3 is CASSQITGYGYTF. The CDR3 nucleotides read TGTGCCAGCAGCCAAATAACAGGGTATGGCTACACCTTC. This chain links TRBV14 with TRBJ1-2, with D maybe TRBD1 (6 bases). V shed 2 bases and J shed 5 bases, with 9 bases lying between them. Germline assignment: CDR1 SGHDN and CDR2 FVKESK. The CDR3 is 13 amino acids.